What follows is one T cell receptor beta chain and its context. This sample was taken from a study of liver allograft versus peripheral blood T cells. Study overall: Liver transplant recipients had T cell receptor repertoires compared between transplanted liver and peripheral blood.

Each CDR3 protein gets one entry after TCRdb re-called the reads with MiXCR. The table records 14,000 or so distinct CDR3 sequences, 20% of them present only once. Germline CDR1 reads SGHTA; CDR2 reads FQGNSA. V trimming: 0 bases; J trimming: 4 bases; junction bases outside the gene matches: 5. The CDR3 totals 16 residues. This TCR was sampled from a human patient who had a liver transplant. The graft donor may have given rise to some T cells. The gene calls are TRBV7-2 and TRBJ2-2; 7 bases map to TRBD2. The CDR3 coding sequence is TGTGCCAGCAGCTTAGCGTCGGGGGGATTCACCGGGGAGCTGTTTTTT. Its translation is CASSLASGGFTGELFF.